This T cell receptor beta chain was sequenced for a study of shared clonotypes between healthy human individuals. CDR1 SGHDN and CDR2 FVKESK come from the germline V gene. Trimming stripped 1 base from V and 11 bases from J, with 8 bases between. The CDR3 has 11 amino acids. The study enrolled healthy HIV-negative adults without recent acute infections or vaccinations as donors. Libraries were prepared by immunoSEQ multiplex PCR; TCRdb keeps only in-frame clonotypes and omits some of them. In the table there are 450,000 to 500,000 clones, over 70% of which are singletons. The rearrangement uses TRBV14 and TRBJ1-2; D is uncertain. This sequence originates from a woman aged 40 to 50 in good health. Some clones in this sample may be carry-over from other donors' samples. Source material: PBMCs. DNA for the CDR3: TGTGCCAGCAGCCAAGGAGTCGTTTACACCTTC. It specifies CASSQGVVYTF.